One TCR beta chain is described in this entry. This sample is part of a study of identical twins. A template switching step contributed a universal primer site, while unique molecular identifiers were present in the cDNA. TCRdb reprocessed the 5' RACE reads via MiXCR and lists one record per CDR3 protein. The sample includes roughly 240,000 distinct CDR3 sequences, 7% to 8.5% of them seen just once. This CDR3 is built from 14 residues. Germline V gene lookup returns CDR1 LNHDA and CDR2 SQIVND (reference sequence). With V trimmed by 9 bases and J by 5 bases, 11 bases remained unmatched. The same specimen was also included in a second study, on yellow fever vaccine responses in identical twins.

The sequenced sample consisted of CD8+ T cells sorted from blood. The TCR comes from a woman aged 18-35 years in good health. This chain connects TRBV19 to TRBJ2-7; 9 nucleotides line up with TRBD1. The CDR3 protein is CASHEGQGTNEQYF. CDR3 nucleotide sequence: TGTGCCAGCCATGAGGGACAGGGAACGAACGAGCAGTACTTC. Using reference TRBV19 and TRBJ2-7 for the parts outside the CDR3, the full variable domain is DGGITQSPKYLFRKEGQNVTLSCEQNLNHDAMYWYRQDPGQGLRLIYYSQIVNDFQKGDIAEGYSVSREKKESFPLTVTSAQKNPTAFYLCASHEGQGTNEQYFGPGTRLTVT.